Listed here is a single T cell receptor (beta chain). Its specific antigen is unknown. No quality values exist for individual bases; no much larger clone is one base distant. TCRbeta CDR3 regions were amplified from genomic DNA using the immunoSEQ Assay, a bias-controlled multiplex PCR. Per the original workflow: Nucleated cell counts per sample were estimated from amplification of reference gene primers within the assay. Sequence reads were collapsed and filtered to measure the absolute abundance of every unique TCRbeta CDR3 rearrangement. Productive Simpson clonality was computed per sample as the square root of Simpson's diversity index over productive rearrangements. Entries here come from immuneACCESS through TCRdb and include only in-frame sequences with V and J called. Some clones fail to appear in such tables; in the studies checked, an unresolved V gene covers under half of the shortfall, and the cause of the remainder is unknown. V, J and clone size reflect that table, while D and trimming were determined from the DNA. The sample table contains around 250,000 clones; only one count was recorded for roughly 83% of them. Jointly, the top ten make up approximately 6% of the sample.

The sample belongs to a study of blood T cell repertoires in COVID-19 (dated by TCRdb to about 2020). At the level of the whole study: Samples covering the acute and convalescent phases of COVID-19 were provided by collaborators in the United States, Italy and Spain. The material from the prospective study consisted of cDNA or gDNA derived from T cells, B-cell-depleted T cells, or PBMCs. The dataset comprised deeply sampled blood TCRbeta repertoires from subjects exposed to, actively infected with, or recovered from COVID-19. The repertoires were released in a freely available public database intended as a resource for research on the immune response to SARS-CoV-2. The samples were drawn from the first 160 participants of the ongoing ImmuneRACE study and from roughly 1,300 subjects provided by 6 global collaborators. A de-identified subject ID, COVID-19 status, age in years and sex were almost always included in the sample metadata. Where HLA class I and class II types were available, the types were taken from metadata supplied by the sample provider, not from assay-based typing. Summary of the overall study and its limitations: Clinical and demographic metadata were provided uncurated, with the amount varying by source and participant.

One collaborating source in Seattle enrolled patients while the patients were actively infected and followed the patients over time throughout the course of disease. The collaborating institutions used their own protocols to collect whole blood in K2EDTA tubes. Collaborator samples were shipped for TCRbeta analysis as frozen whole blood, isolated PBMCs, or DNA extracted from either sample type. The sequenced sample consisted of peripheral blood. This clonotype was sampled from a woman older than 75 with COVID-19, enrolled during active disease.

The bases read TGTGCCAGCAGCAAGACTGAAGCTGCAACTAATGAAAAACTGTTTTTT. This yields the protein CASSKTEAATNEKLFF. This chain is built from TRBV7-6 and TRBJ1-4, with the D gene uncertain. The germline V gene yields SGHVS for CDR1 and FNYEAQ for CDR2. Trimming takes 5 bases from V and 0 bases from J, and the germline ends sit 13 bases apart. Including the terminal cysteine and phenylalanine, the CDR3 comprises 16 residues. Only the CDR3 part of the read is kept: 48 bases, read in frame from the first base.